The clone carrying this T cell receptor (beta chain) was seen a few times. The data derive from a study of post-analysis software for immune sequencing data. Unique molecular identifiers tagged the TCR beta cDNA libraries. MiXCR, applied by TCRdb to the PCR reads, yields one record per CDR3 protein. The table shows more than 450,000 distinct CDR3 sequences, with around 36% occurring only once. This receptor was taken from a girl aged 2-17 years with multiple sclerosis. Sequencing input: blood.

CDR3 sequence reads: CASTPGEGEGYTF. CDR3 sequence (DNA): TGTGCCAGCACTCCTGGGGAGGGGGAGGGATACACCTTC. The chain employs TRBV12-3 or TRBV12-4 and TRBJ1-2; the D gene is possibly TRBD1 (6 bases). With 7 bases removed from V and 11 bases from J, the gap between germline ends came to 20 bases. This CDR3 contains 13 residues.